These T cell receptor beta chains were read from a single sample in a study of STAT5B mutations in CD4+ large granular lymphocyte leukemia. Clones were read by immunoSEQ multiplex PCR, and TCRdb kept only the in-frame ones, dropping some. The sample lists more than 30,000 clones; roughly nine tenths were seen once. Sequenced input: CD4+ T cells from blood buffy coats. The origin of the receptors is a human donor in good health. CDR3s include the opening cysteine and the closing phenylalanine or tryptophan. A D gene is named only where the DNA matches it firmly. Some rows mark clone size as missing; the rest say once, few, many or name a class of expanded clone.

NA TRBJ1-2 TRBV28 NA CASSLQVGQNYGYTF TGTGCCAGCAGTTTACAAGTAGGACAGAACTATGGCTACACCTTC
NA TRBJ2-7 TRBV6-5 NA CASSYSPLAYEQYF TGTGCCAGCAGTTACTCCCCTCTAGCCTACGAGCAGTACTTC
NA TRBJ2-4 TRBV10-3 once CAISGGLSQYF TGTGCCATCAGCGGGGGACTCTCCCAGTACTTC
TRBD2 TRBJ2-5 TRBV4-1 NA CASSQEVAASGREETQYF TGCGCCAGCAGCCAAGAGGTAGCGGCTAGCGGGAGGGAAGAGACCCAGTACTTC
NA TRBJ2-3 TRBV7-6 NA CASSLAPGDTQYF TGTGCCAGCAGCTTAGCACCGGGTGATACGCAGTATTTT
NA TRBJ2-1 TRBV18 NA CASSPGLRNEQFF TGTGCCAGCTCTCCAGGACTCCGCAATGAGCAGTTCTTC
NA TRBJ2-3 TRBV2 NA CASSARLSTDTQYF TGTGCCAGCAGTGCCCGCCTGAGCACAGATACGCAGTATTTT
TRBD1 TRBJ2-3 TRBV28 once CASSYQTGGRTDTQYF TGTGCCAGCAGCTACCAGACAGGGGGCCGGACAGATACGCAGTATTTT
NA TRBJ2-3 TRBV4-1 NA CASSQTSDAGTDTQYF TGCGCCAGCAGCCAAACTTCGGACGCCGGCACAGATACGCAGTATTTT
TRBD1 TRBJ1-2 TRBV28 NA CASRLGGDHGYTF TGTGCCAGCAGGCTAGGGGGCGACCATGGCTACACCTTC
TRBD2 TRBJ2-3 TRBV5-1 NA CASSLALAGFTDTQYF TGCGCCAGCAGCTTGGCCCTAGCGGGATTCACAGATACGCAGTATTTT
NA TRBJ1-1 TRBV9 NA CASSVVGVPEAFF TGTGCCAGCAGCGTAGTTGGGGTCCCTGAAGCTTTCTTT
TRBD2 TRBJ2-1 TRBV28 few CASIPGLAEWARNEQFF TGTGCCAGCATCCCGGGACTAGCGGAGTGGGCACGGAATGAGCAGTTCTTC
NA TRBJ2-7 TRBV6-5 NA CASSYTRDSYEQYF TGTGCCAGCAGTTACACCCGAGACAGCTACGAGCAGTACTTC
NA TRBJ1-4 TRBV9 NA CASSGEPAGVNEKLFF TGTGCCAGCAGCGGGGAACCCGCAGGGGTTAATGAAAAACTGTTTTTT
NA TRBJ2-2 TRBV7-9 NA CASSLDGLAYTGELFF TGTGCCAGCAGCTTGGACGGGCTAGCTTACACCGGGGAGCTGTTTTTT